Sequencing of this T cell receptor beta chain was carried out in a study of blood T cell repertoires in COVID-19. Repertoires were generated with immunoSEQ multiplex PCR, while TCRdb's copy carries only in-frame clones and drops some. The sample has roughly 92,000 clones, around 90% seen once; the top ten hold approximately 4%. Germline V gene data show CDR1 as SGHDN and CDR2 as FVKESK. Losses at the gene ends were 5 bases for V and 0 bases for J; bases not matched to a gene: 15. The CDR3 has 18 amino acids. The receptor was derived from a woman over 75 with active or convalescent COVID-19. This chain uses TRBV14 with TRBJ2-7, with 8 bases matching TRBD2. The material sequenced was peripheral blood. The CDR3 region has the DNA TGTGCCAGCAGCAAAATTTCACCGGGACTAGTTCCCTCCTACGAGCAGTACTTC. Residues: CASSKISPGLVPSYEQYF.